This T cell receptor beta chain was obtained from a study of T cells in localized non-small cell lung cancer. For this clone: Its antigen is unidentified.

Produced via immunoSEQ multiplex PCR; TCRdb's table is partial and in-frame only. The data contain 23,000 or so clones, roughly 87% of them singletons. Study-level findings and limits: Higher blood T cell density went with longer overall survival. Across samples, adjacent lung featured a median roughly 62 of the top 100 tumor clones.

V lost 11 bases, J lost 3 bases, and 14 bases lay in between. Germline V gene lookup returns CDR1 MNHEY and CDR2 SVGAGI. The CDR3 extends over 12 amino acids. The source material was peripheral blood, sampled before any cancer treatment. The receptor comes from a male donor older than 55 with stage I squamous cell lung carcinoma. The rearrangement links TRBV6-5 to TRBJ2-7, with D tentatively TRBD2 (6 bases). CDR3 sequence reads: CAGGNLNYEQYF. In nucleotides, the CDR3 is TGTGCCGGAGGGAACCTTAACTACGAGCAGTACTTC.